The rows below give T cell receptor beta chains drawn from one sample of a study of blood T cell repertoires in COVID-19. Libraries were prepared by immunoSEQ multiplex PCR; TCRdb keeps only in-frame clonotypes and omits some of them. The sample lists under 80,000 clones; around 87% were seen once. The sample consisted of peripheral blood. The receptors here all came from a man aged 65 to 85 with acute or convalescent COVID-19. CDR3s include the opening cysteine and the closing phenylalanine or tryptophan. The D gene is left open where the match is weak. Clone size is shown for a subset of rows, as once, few, many or a class of expanded clone.

clone size	CDR3 length	V gene	D gene	J gene	CDR3 protein	CDR3 DNA
NA	15	TRBV18	NA	TRBJ1-1	CASSPQYSTNTEAFF	TGTGCCAGCTCACCACAGTACAGCACGAACACTGAAGCTTTCTTT
NA	14	TRBV6-5	NA	TRBJ1-4	CASSRTAVGGKLFF	TGTGCCAGCAGCCGGACCGCCGTTGGAGGAAAACTGTTTTTT
NA	16	TRBV11-2	TRBD1	TRBJ1-5	CASSRDRGNGNQPQHF	TGTGCCAGCAGCCGGGACAGGGGTAATGGCAATCAGCCCCAGCATTTT
once	15	TRBV7-9	NA	TRBJ2-5	CASSKIQERGETQYF	TGTGCCAGCAGCAAGATACAGGAGCGCGGAGAGACCCAGTACTTC
NA	13	TRBV7-9	NA	TRBJ1-3	CASSPAAGNTIYF	TGTGCCAGCAGCCCCGCGGCAGGGAACACCATATATTTT
NA	12	TRBV5-1	TRBD1	TRBJ1-1	CASSPRGIEAFF	TGCGCCAGCAGCCCCAGGGGGATTGAAGCTTTCTTT
few	12	TRBV7-9	NA	TRBJ1-2	CASSLDGFGYTF	TGTGCCAGCAGCTTAGACGGGTTTGGCTACACCTTC
NA	16	TRBV27	NA	TRBJ2-5	CASSLSGEFFQETQYF	TGTGCCAGCAGTTTATCGGGCGAGTTTTTCCAAGAGACCCAGTACTTC
NA	13	TRBV5-6	TRBD1	TRBJ1-1	CASRPAGGLVAFF	TGTGCCAGCAGGCCCGCAGGGGGCTTGGTAGCTTTCTTT
few	12	TRBV20-1	NA	TRBJ2-7	CSASIDPNEQYF	TGCAGTGCAAGTATAGATCCAAACGAGCAGTACTTC
NA	13	TRBV5-4	TRBD1	TRBJ2-7	CASSRDRGYEQYF	TGTGCCAGCAGCAGGGACAGGGGATACGAGCAGTACTTC
NA	17	TRBV24-1	TRBD2	TRBJ2-1	CATSDLGSGNPYNEQFF	TGTGCCACCAGTGATTTGGGTAGCGGGAACCCCTACAATGAGCAGTTCTTC
once	13	TRBV28	NA	TRBJ1-1	CASRSPMNTEAFF	TGTGCCAGCAGGTCCCCTATGAACACTGAAGCTTTCTTT
once	14	TRBV27	TRBD1	TRBJ1-2	CASSFNRQGRGYTF	TGTGCCAGCAGTTTCAACCGACAGGGGCGAGGCTACACCTTC
NA	15	TRBV12-5	TRBD1	TRBJ2-3	CASGWGQGDTDTQYF	TGTGCTAGTGGCTGGGGACAGGGAGACACAGATACGCAGTATTTT
once	16	TRBV27	TRBD1	TRBJ1-4	CASSARQGSTNEKLFF	TGTGCCAGCAGCGCTCGACAGGGCAGCACTAATGAAAAACTGTTTTTT
few	15	TRBV7-9	TRBD2	TRBJ2-2	CASSALAGGTGELFF	TGTGCCAGCAGCGCCCTCGCGGGAGGAACCGGGGAGCTGTTTTTT
NA	15	TRBV3-1/TRBV3-2	NA	TRBJ2-1	CASSQAGRPYNEQFF	TGTGCCAGCAGCCAAGCAGGGCGTCCCTACAATGAGCAGTTCTTC
once	16	TRBV27	TRBD1	TRBJ1-5	CASSLTRQGGSQPQHF	TGTGCCAGCAGTTTAACTCGGCAGGGGGGTAGTCAGCCCCAGCATTTT
few	15	TRBV19	NA	TRBJ1-2	CASTNLVGTEYGYTF	TGTGCCAGTACCAACCTTGTCGGGACTGAGTATGGCTACACCTTC
NA	16	TRBV5-1	TRBD2	TRBJ2-1	CASSLTGTSGYNEQFF	TGCGCCAGCAGCTTGACCGGGACTAGCGGATACAATGAGCAGTTCTTC
NA	15	TRBV11-2	NA	TRBJ2-2	CASSLLRGNTGELFF	TGTGCCAGCAGCTTACTCAGGGGAAACACCGGGGAGCTGTTTTTT
few	15	TRBV11-2	TRBD1	TRBJ1-1	CASSLVAGGPTEAFF	TGTGCCAGCAGCTTAGTCGCAGGGGGCCCCACTGAAGCTTTCTTT
NA	15	TRBV27	TRBD1	TRBJ2-1	CASSWPGQGHNEQFF	TGTGCCAGCAGTTGGCCGGGACAGGGCCACAATGAGCAGTTCTTC
NA	16	TRBV6-4	TRBD2	TRBJ2-1	CASSQLAGGSYNEQFF	TGTGCCAGCAGTCAACTAGCGGGGGGTTCCTACAATGAGCAGTTCTTC
once	15	TRBV11-3	TRBD2	TRBJ2-1	CASSWTSGSFNEQFF	TGTGCCAGCAGCTGGACTAGCGGGAGTTTCAATGAGCAGTTCTTC
NA	12	TRBV6-6	NA	TRBJ2-5	CASSSGTETQYF	TGTGCCAGCAGTTCGGGTACGGAGACCCAGTACTTC
NA	14	TRBV5-1	NA	TRBJ2-5	CASSIGNPQETQYF	TGCGCCAGCAGCATCGGGAACCCCCAAGAGACCCAGTACTTC
NA	14	TRBV9	TRBD2	TRBJ2-1	CATTEGLAIGEQFF	TGTGCCACTACCGAGGGACTAGCCATCGGTGAGCAGTTCTTC
NA	16	TRBV7-9	NA	TRBJ2-1	CASSRGDPRRGDEQFF	TGTGCCAGCAGCCGTGGGGACCCGCGCAGGGGGGATGAGCAGTTCTTC
NA	12	TRBV4-1	NA	TRBJ2-7	CASSQNGIEQYF	TGCGCCAGCAGTCAGAATGGCATAGAGCAGTACTTC
NA	16	TRBV27	TRBD2	TRBJ2-7	CASMPLKSGGDREQYF	TGTGCCAGCATGCCCTTAAAAAGCGGGGGGGATCGCGAGCAGTACTTC
NA	12	TRBV29-1	NA	TRBJ2-7	CSVVRGLDEQYF	TGCAGCGTTGTGCGGGGGCTCGACGAGCAGTACTTC
NA	14	TRBV4-1	TRBD1	TRBJ2-3	CASRPTGVRDTQYF	TGCGCCAGTAGGCCGACAGGGGTTAGGGATACGCAGTATTTT
once	15	TRBV20-1	NA	TRBJ1-1	CSASPLQMMNTEAFF	TGCAGTGCTAGTCCCTTACAGATGATGAACACTGAAGCTTTCTTT
NA	12	TRBV11-2	NA	TRBJ1-1	CASSFRGSEAFF	TGTGCCAGCAGCTTTAGAGGGTCTGAGGCTTTCTTT
NA	14	TRBV28	NA	TRBJ1-1	CASINRGKNTEAFF	TGTGCCAGCATTAACCGGGGGAAGAACACTGAAGCTTTCTTT
NA	15	TRBV29-1	NA	TRBJ2-7	CSVEGVALGSYEQYF	TGCAGCGTTGAAGGGGTGGCGCTCGGGTCCTACGAGCAGTACTTC
once	17	TRBV5-1	TRBD1	TRBJ1-1	CASSPDRESLGNTEAFF	TGCGCCAGCAGCCCGGACAGGGAGTCGCTGGGGAACACTGAAGCTTTCTTT
NA	14	TRBV12-5	NA	TRBJ1-2	CASGDTHQNYGYTF	TGTGCTAGTGGTGACACACACCAAAACTATGGCTACACCTTC
few	15	TRBV6-6	TRBD1	TRBJ1-6	CASSNLDRGNSPLHF	TGTGCCAGCAGTAACCTAGACAGGGGGAATTCACCCCTCCACTTT
NA	15	TRBV27	TRBD1	TRBJ2-7	CASSSPGQGAYEQYF	TGTGCCAGCAGTTCACCGGGACAGGGCGCCTACGAGCAGTACTTC
NA	14	TRBV11-2	TRBD2	TRBJ2-2	CASSLSGRSGELFF	TGTGCCAGCAGCTTAAGCGGGAGGTCCGGGGAGCTGTTTTTT
NA	13	TRBV6-5	TRBD1	TRBJ2-7	CASNRDRYYEQYF	TGTGCCAGCAACCGGGACAGGTACTACGAGCAGTACTTC
NA	12	TRBV12-3/TRBV12-4	NA	TRBJ1-1	CASSLIGVEAFF	TGTGCCAGCAGTTTAATAGGGGTTGAAGCTTTCTTT
NA	15	TRBV7-9	NA	TRBJ2-5	CASSLGQGTQETQYF	TGTGCCAGCAGCTTAGGTCAGGGGACCCAAGAGACCCAGTACTTC
few	16	TRBV11-2	TRBD2	TRBJ2-7	CASSLGTSGASYEQYF	TGTGCCAGCAGCTTAGGGACTAGCGGGGCTTCCTACGAGCAGTACTTC
NA	15	TRBV18	TRBD1	TRBJ1-2	CASFTTQDRLHGYTF	TGTGCCAGCTTCACCACCCAGGACAGGCTCCATGGCTACACCTTC
NA	15	TRBV6-5	TRBD1	TRBJ1-2	CASNTTPGTGIGYTF	TGTGCCAGTAACACTACCCCCGGGACAGGGATCGGCTACACCTTC
NA	14	TRBV5-1	TRBD2	TRBJ2-1	CASSRGTSNNEQFF	TGCGCCAGCAGCCGGGGGACTAGTAACAATGAGCAGTTCTTC
NA	14	TRBV30	NA	TRBJ2-6	CAWQGAAGANVLTF	TGTGCCTGGCAGGGCGCCGCCGGGGCCAACGTCCTGACTTTC
NA	16	TRBV27	TRBD2	TRBJ2-7	CASSRGAGGPLDEQYF	TGTGCCAGCAGTCGCGGTGCGGGAGGGCCTTTGGACGAGCAGTACTTC
NA	16	TRBV5-1	TRBD1	TRBJ1-1	CASSLGAGTGNTEAFF	TGCGCCAGCAGCTTGGGGGCCGGGACAGGGAACACTGAAGCTTTCTTT
NA	14	TRBV6-5	NA	TRBJ1-3	CASTHRGPGNTIYF	TGTGCCAGCACCCATCGAGGCCCGGGAAACACCATATATTTT
NA	10	TRBV28	NA	TRBJ1-1	CATQNPEAFF	TGTGCCACTCAGAATCCTGAAGCTTTCTTT